A selection of T cell receptor beta chains follows, all from one sample in a study of blood T cells in healthy people across ages. MiXCR, applied by TCRdb to the 5' RACE reads, yields one record per CDR3 protein. Among fewer than 1,000,000 distinct CDR3 sequences listed, 46% were seen once. The sample consisted of blood. These receptors were obtained from a man older than 75 in good health. Both conserved end residues are part of each CDR3. The D gene is left open where the match is weak. The size of a clone is reported for some rows only, either as once, few or many, or as a class for expanded clones.

>TRBJ2-5|once|15|TRBD2|TRBV20-1
CSARKTGGPLETQYF
TGCAGTGCTAGAAAGACGGGAGGGCCTTTGGAGACCCAGTACTTC
>TRBJ2-4|many|19|TRBD2|TRBV4-2
CASSSRTSGEPLAKNIQYF
TGTGCCAGCAGCTCGAGGACTAGCGGAGAACCCTTAGCCAAAAACATTCAGTACTTC
>TRBJ2-2|once|16|NA|TRBV6-6
CASSYSRAVDTGELFF
TGTGCCAGCAGTTACTCCCGAGCGGTGGACACCGGGGAGCTGTTTTTT
>TRBJ2-7|NA|15|TRBD2|TRBV6-6
CASSFVSGGSYEQYF
TGTGCCAGCAGTTTTGTGTCGGGGGGCTCCTACGAGCAGTACTTC
>TRBJ2-7|NA|15|TRBD1|TRBV7-2
CASSLALTGQGEQYF
TGTGCCAGCAGCTTAGCGCTGACAGGGCAGGGTGAGCAGTACTTC
>TRBJ2-3|once|14|NA|TRBV7-2
CASSLNRVEDTQYF
TGTGCCAGCAGCTTAAACAGGGTGGAAGATACGCAGTATTTT
>TRBJ1-2|NA|13|NA|TRBV30
CASSEGGHYGYTF
TGTGCCTCCTCAGAGGGGGGACACTATGGCTACACCTTC
>TRBJ2-7|NA|15|NA|TRBV6-6
CASSYSGGNSYEQYF
TGTGCCAGCAGTTACTCTGGGGGGAACTCCTACGAGCAGTACTTC
>TRBJ1-5|NA|16|TRBD1|TRBV4-2
CASSQDPGQGVEPQHF
TGTGCCAGCAGCCAAGATCCCGGACAGGGAGTGGAGCCCCAGCATTTT
>TRBJ1-2|NA|16|TRBD1|TRBV5-1
CASSPRPGQTNYGYTF
TGCGCCAGCAGCCCACGGCCGGGACAGACTAACTATGGCTACACCTTC
>TRBJ2-1|NA|15|NA|TRBV7-3
CASSLEGAIGNEQFF
TGTGCCAGCAGCTTGGAAGGGGCCATAGGAAATGAGCAGTTCTTC
>TRBJ2-7|NA|15|TRBD1|TRBV7-2
CASSPDRVLSYEQYF
TGTGCCAGCAGCCCAGACAGGGTGCTCTCCTACGAGCAGTACTTC
>TRBJ2-7|many|15|TRBD1|TRBV20-1
CSASPGDRGPHVQYF
TGCAGTGCCTCCCCCGGGGACAGGGGTCCCCACGTGCAGTACTTC
>TRBJ2-1|once|18|TRBD2|TRBV7-9
CASSLTGGDLGATGEQFF
TGTGCCAGCAGCTTGACGGGGGGGGACTTAGGGGCTACGGGGGAGCAGTTCTTC
>TRBJ2-3|NA|16|TRBD1|TRBV7-2
CASSYTGGTSPDTQYF
TGTGCCAGCAGCTACACAGGGGGCACAAGTCCGGATACGCAGTATTTT
>TRBJ2-7|NA|16|TRBD2|TRBV7-2
CASSPRLAGAGGEQYF
TGTGCCAGCAGCCCACGACTAGCGGGGGCCGGGGGCGAGCAGTACTTC
>TRBJ2-2|NA|17|TRBD2|TRBV6-2/TRBV6-3
CASTSTGRGRFTGELFF
TGTGCCAGCACCTCTACGGGCCGCGGGAGGTTCACCGGGGAGCTGTTTTTT
>TRBJ2-7|NA|16|TRBD2|TRBV3-1
CASSQEGLASSYEQYF
TGTGCCAGCAGCCAAGAAGGACTAGCTTCCTCCTACGAGCAGTACTTC
>TRBJ2-2|NA|16|TRBD2|TRBV10-2
CASSGGSGRGTGELFF
TGCGCCAGCAGTGGGGGTAGCGGGAGAGGCACCGGGGAGCTGTTTTTT
>TRBJ2-5|few|14|TRBD1|TRBV11-3
CASSWGQILETQYF
TGTGCCAGCAGCTGGGGACAGATCCTCGAGACCCAGTACTTC
>TRBJ2-7|NA|15|NA|TRBV2
CASRENAGFRKAQYF
TGTGCCAGCAGAGAAAATGCAGGGTTTCGAAAGGCCCAGTACTTC
>TRBJ1-2|few|15|NA|TRBV10-3
CAISEPGTANYGYTF
TGTGCCATCAGTGAGCCCGGGACGGCTAACTATGGCTACACCTTC
>TRBJ2-3|NA|15|NA|TRBV25-1
CASSESDVSTDTQYF
TGTGCCAGCAGTGAATCGGATGTCAGCACAGATACGCAGTATTTT
>TRBJ2-5|NA|15|NA|TRBV7-8
CASSLTDGYQETQYF
TGTGCCAGCAGCTTGACGGACGGGTACCAAGAGACCCAGTACTTC
>TRBJ2-5|NA|15|TRBD2|TRBV20-1
CSARDHGSGSETQYF
TGCAGTGCTAGAGATCACGGTAGCGGGAGTGAGACCCAGTACTTC
>TRBJ2-3|NA|16|NA|TRBV20-1
CSATRDSERSTDTQYF
TGCAGTGCTACCCGTGATAGCGAGAGAAGCACAGATACGCAGTATTTT
>TRBJ1-2|NA|13|NA|TRBV7-9
CASSSPAVDGYTF
TGTGCCAGCAGCTCCCCCGCTGTTGATGGCTACACCTTC
>TRBJ1-5|NA|13|NA|TRBV6-1
CAGGTARDQPQHF
TGTGCCGGGGGGACGGCCCGGGATCAGCCCCAGCATTTT
>TRBJ2-3|NA|20|TRBD2|TRBV28
CASRTPGLAIRGGFLNTQYF
TGTGCCAGCAGAACTCCGGGACTAGCGATTCGAGGGGGCTTCCTAAATACGCAGTATTTT
>TRBJ2-6|few|17|NA|TRBV2
CASSEMVVFGGANVLTF
TGTGCCAGCAGTGAAATGGTAGTGTTCGGTGGGGCCAACGTCCTGACTTTC
>TRBJ2-1|few|12|NA|TRBV10-3
CAIGDRISEQFF
TGTGCCATAGGGGACCGAATTAGTGAGCAGTTCTTC
>TRBJ2-1|few|15|TRBD1|TRBV14
CASSQWDRDYNEQFF
TGTGCCAGCAGCCAATGGGACAGGGACTACAATGAGCAGTTCTTC
>TRBJ1-2|NA|13|NA|TRBV10-3
CAISEATLGGYTF
TGTGCCATCAGTGAGGCTACCCTAGGAGGCTACACCTTC
>TRBJ2-1|NA|16|NA|TRBV11-2
CASSFGPTSSYNEQFF
TGTGCCAGCAGCTTTGGACCGACGAGCTCCTACAATGAGCAGTTCTTC
>TRBJ2-7|NA|15|TRBD2|TRBV7-2
CASSPPAGGPHEQYF
TGTGCCAGCAGCCCCCCAGCGGGAGGGCCCCACGAGCAGTACTTC
>TRBJ2-1|many|16|TRBD2|TRBV20-1
CSAPNGEAGEYNEQFF
TGCAGTGCTCCGAACGGGGAAGCGGGAGAATATAATGAGCAGTTCTTC
>TRBJ2-7|NA|12|TRBD1|TRBV29-1
CSVAETGDEQYF
TGCAGCGTTGCTGAGACAGGGGACGAGCAGTACTTC
>TRBJ2-3|NA|17|TRBD2|TRBV5-1
CASSSLGLAPFTDTQYF
TGCGCCAGCAGCTCACTGGGACTAGCGCCCTTCACAGATACGCAGTATTTT
>TRBJ1-1|once|13|TRBD1|TRBV7-6
CASSLDGDREAFF
TGTGCCAGCAGCTTAGATGGGGACAGGGAAGCTTTCTTT
>TRBJ2-3|NA|16|NA|TRBV5-5
CASSFSIGVRTDTQYF
TGTGCCAGCAGTTTTAGCATAGGGGTTCGGACAGATACGCAGTATTTT
>TRBJ2-5|few|16|TRBD2|TRBV7-3
CASSLIGLAGRSEQYF
TGTGCCAGCAGCTTAATTGGGCTAGCGGGACGGAGTGAGCAGTACTTC
>TRBJ1-4|NA|16|NA|TRBV7-2
CASSPTRGWTKEKLFF
TGTGCCAGCAGCCCGACGCGGGGGTGGACTAAGGAAAAACTGTTTTTT
>TRBJ2-5|NA|14|NA|TRBV18
CASSLTVGQETQYF
TGTGCCAGCTCACTCACGGTCGGGCAAGAGACCCAGTACTTC